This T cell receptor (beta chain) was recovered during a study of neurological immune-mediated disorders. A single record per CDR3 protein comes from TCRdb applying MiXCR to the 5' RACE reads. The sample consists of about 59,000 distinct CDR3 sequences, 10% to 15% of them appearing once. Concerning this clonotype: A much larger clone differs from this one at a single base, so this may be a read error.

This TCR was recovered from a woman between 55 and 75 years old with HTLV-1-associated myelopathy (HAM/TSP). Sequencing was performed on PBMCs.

The DNA for the CDR3 is TGTGCCAGCAGAACAGGACGTAAAACCGGGGAGCTGTTTTTT. This sequence encodes CASRTGRKTGELFF. The rearrangement joins TRBV7-3 to TRBJ2-2; D possibly corresponds to TRBD1 (5 bases). CDR1 and CDR2 from the germline V gene are SGHTA and FQGTGA. V was clipped by 6 bases and J by 5 bases, with 13 bases between them. This CDR3 has 14 residues.